The present T cell receptor (beta chain) was sequenced within a study of blood T cells in healthy people across ages. The use of a sample-barcoded 5' primer and a J-beta primer mix characterized a second PCR of roughly 7 to 11 cycles. TCRdb reprocessed the 5' RACE reads via MiXCR and lists one record per CDR3 protein. The sample shows about 1 million distinct CDR3 sequences, 40% to 55% of them seen only once. General observations from the study: Diversity figures derived from one million T cells were judged to underestimate the true value. Unknown CMV status may confound age-related changes in expanded clones.

The CDR3 has 15 amino acids. V lost 0 bases, J lost 5 bases, and 3 bases stayed unmatched. CDR1 and CDR2 (germline): WNHNN, SYGVQD (reference sequence). This clonotype was seen once. Its antigen is unidentified. The individuals who served as donors were healthy Caucasians living in Russia, aged roughly 6 to 95. The chain uses TRBV10-1 and TRBJ2-5, with 10 positions matching TRBD2. This receptor was identified in a woman aged 60 to 75 in good health. Material: blood. The CDR3: CASSESPSGSETQYF. DNA for the CDR3: TGCGCCAGCAGTGAGTCGCCTAGCGGGAGTGAGACCCAGTACTTC.